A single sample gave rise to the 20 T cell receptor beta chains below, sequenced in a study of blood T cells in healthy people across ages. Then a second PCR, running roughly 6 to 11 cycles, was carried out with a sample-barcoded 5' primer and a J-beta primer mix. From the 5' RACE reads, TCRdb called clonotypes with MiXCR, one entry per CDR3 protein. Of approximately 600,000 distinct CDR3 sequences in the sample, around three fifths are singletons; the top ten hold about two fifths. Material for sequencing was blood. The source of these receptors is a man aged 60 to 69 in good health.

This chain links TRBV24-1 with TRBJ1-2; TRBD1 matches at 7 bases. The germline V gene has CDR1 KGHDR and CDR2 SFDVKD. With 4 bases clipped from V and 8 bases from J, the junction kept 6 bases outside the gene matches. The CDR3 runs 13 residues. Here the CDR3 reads CATSETTGSGYTF. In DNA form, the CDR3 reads TGTGCCACCAGTGAAACGACAGGGTCCGGCTACACCTTC.

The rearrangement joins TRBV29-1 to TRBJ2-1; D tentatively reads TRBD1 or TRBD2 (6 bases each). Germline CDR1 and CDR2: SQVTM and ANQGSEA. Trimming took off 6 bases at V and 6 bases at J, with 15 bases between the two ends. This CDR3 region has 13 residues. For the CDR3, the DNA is TGCAGCGTCGTTGGAGGGGGGAGCAATGAGCAGTTCTTC. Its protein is CSVVGGGSNEQFF.

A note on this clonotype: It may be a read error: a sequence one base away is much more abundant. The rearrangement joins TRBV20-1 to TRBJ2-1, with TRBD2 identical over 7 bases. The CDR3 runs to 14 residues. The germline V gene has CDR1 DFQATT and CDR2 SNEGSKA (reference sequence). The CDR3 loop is CSAVSGAFGNVQFF. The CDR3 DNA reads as TGCAGTGCTGTCAGCGGGGCCTTTGGGAATGTGCAGTTCTTC.

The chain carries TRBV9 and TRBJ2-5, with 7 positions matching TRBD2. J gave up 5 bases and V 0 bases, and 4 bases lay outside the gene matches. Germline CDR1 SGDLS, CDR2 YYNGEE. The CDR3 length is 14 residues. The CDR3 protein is CASSVGGGEETQYF. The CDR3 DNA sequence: TGTGCCAGCAGCGTAGGCGGGGGTGAGGAGACCCAGTACTTC.

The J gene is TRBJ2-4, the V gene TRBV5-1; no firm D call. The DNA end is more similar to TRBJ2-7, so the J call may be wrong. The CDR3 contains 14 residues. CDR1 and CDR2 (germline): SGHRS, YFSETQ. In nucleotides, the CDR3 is TGCGCCAGCAGCTTGGCGGACCAAAACTACGAGCAGTACTTC. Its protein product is CASSLADQNYEQYF.

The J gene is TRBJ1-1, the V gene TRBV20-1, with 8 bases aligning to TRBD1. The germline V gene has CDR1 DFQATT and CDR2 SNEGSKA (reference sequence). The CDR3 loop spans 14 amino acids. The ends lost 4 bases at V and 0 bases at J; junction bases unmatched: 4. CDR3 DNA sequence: TGCAGTGCTAACGACAGGGGATTGAACACTGAAGCTTTCTTT. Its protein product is CSANDRGLNTEAFF.

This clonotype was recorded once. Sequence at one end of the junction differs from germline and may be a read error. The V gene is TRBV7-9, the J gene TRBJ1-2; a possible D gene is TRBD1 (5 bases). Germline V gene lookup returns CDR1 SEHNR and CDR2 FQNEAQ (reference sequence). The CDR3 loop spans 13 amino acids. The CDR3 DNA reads TGTGTCAGCAGCGTAGGGACTACACAGGGCTACACCTTC. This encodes CVSSVGTTQGYTF.

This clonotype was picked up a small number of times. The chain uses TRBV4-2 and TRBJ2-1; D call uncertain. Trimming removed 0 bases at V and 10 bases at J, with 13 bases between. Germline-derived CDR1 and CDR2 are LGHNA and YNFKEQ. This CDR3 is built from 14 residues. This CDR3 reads CASSQELTDQEQFF. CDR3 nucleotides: TGTGCCAGCAGCCAAGAGTTAACGGACCAAGAGCAGTTCTTC.

CDR3 bases: TGTGCTAGTGGTTTGACGAGCCCCTACGAGCAGTACTTC. Protein: CASGLTSPYEQYF. This rearrangement joins TRBV12-5 to TRBJ2-7; D unclear. The CDR3 loop spans 13 amino acids. Trimming took off 2 bases at V and 2 bases at J, with 7 bases between the two ends. The germline V gene has CDR1 LGHNT and CDR2 FRNRAP.

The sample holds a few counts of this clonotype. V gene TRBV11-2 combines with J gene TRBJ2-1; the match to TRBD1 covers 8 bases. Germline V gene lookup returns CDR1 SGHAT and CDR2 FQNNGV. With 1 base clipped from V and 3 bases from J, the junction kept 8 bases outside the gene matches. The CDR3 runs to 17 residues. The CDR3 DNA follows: TGTGCCAGCAGCTTAGGGACAGGACAGGGATACTACAATGAGCAGTTCTTC. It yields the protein CASSLGTGQGYYNEQFF. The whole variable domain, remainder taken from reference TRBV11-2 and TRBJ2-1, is EAGVAQSPRYKIIEKRQSVAFWCNPISGHATLYWYQQILGQGPKLLIQFQNNGVVDDSQLPKDRFSAERLKGVDSTLKIQPAKLEDSAVYLCASSLGTGQGYYNEQFFGPGTRLTVL.

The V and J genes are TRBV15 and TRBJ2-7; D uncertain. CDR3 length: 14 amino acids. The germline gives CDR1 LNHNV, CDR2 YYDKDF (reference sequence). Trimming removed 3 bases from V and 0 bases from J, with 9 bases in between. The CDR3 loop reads CATSSRRSSYEQYF. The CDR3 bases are TGTGCCACCAGCAGCCGCAGGAGCTCCTACGAGCAGTACTTC.

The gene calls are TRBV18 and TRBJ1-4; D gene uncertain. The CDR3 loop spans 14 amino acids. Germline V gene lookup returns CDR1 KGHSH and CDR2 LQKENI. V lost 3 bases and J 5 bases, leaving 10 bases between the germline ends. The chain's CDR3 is CASSPSQRNEKLFF. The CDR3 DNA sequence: TGTGCCAGCTCACCTTCACAGAGAAATGAAAAACTGTTTTTT. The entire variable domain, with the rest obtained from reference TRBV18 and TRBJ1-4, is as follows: NAGVMQNPRHLVRRRGQEARLRCSPMKGHSHVYWYRQLPEEGLKFMVYLQKENIIDESGMPKERFSAEFPKEGPSILRIQQVVRGDSAAYFCASSPSQRNEKLFFGSGTQLSVL.

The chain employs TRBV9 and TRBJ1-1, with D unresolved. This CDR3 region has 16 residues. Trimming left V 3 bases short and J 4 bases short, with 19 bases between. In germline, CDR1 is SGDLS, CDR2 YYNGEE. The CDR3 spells CASSESPMTSPTEAFF. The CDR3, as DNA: TGTGCCAGCAGCGAGAGCCCCATGACCAGTCCCACTGAAGCTTTCTTT.

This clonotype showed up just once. The CDR3, as DNA: TGCGCCAGCAAGTTGGAGCCATTCTACAATGAGCAGTTCTTC. Translation gives CASKLEPFYNEQFF. The chain recombines TRBV5-1 with TRBJ2-1; D is unresolved. V lost 6 bases and J 3 bases, leaving 13 bases between the germline ends. The CDR3 has 14 amino acids. The germline CDR1 and CDR2 sequences are SGHRS and YFSETQ.

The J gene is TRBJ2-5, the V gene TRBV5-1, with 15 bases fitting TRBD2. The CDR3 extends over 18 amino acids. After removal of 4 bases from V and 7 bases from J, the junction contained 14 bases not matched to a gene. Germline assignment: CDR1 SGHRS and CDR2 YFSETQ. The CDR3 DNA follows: TGCGCCAGCAGCCCCGGACTAGCGGGGGGGCCTGGGAGCGGGACCCAGTACTTC. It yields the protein CASSPGLAGGPGSGTQYF.

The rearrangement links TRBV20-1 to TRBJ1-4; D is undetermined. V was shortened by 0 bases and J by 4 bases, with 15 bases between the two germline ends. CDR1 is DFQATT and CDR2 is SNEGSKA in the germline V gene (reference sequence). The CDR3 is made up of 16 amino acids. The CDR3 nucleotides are TGCAGTGCTAGAGATAATAAGGCAGCCTTTAATGAAAAACTGTTTTTT. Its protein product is CSARDNKAAFNEKLFF.

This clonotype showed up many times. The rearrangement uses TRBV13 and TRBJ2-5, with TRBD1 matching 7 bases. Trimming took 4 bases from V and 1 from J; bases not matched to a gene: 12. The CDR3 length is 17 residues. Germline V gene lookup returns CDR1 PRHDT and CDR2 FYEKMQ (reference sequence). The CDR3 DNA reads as TGTGCCAGCAGCTCGTGGGACAGCCCCTCAACCCAAGAGACCCAGTACTTC. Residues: CASSSWDSPSTQETQYF. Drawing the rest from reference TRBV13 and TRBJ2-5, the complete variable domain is AAGVIQSPRHLIKEKRETATLKCYPIPRHDTVYWYQQGPGQDPQFLISFYEKMQSDKGSIPDRFSAQQFSDYHSELNMSSLELGDSALYFCASSSWDSPSTQETQYFGPGTRLLVL.

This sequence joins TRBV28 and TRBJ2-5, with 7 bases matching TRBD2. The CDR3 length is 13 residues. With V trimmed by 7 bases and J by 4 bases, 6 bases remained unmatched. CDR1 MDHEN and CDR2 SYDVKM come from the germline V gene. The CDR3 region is CASILGGTETQYF. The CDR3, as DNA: TGTGCCAGCATCCTGGGGGGGACAGAGACCCAGTACTTC.

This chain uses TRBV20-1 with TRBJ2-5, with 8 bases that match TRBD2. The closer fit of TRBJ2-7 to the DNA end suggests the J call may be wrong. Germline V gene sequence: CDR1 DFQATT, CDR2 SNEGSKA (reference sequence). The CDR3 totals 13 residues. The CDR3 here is CSAPRGGFYEQYF. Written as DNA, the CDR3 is TGCAGTGCTCCCCGGGGGGGGTTTTACGAGCAGTACTTC.

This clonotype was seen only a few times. In DNA form, the CDR3 reads TGTGCCAGCAGTATCTACAGGGGGAGCACGGCTGAAGCTTTCTTT. Translating gives CASSIYRGSTAEAFF. The J gene is TRBJ1-1, the V gene TRBV25-1; 8 positions agree with TRBD1. V dropped 5 bases and J dropped 6; count of bases not matched to a gene: 11. This CDR3 is built from 15 residues. Germline CDR1 MGHDK, CDR2 SYGVNS.